A selection of T cell receptor beta chains follows, all from one sample in a study of shared clonotypes between healthy human individuals. Libraries were prepared by immunoSEQ multiplex PCR; TCRdb keeps only in-frame clonotypes and omits some of them. The sample lists approximately 840,000 clones, about 96% occurring once. Sequencing used naive CD8+ T cells sorted from blood. The origin of the receptors is a man aged 25-45 years in good health. The CDR3 runs from the conserved cysteine through the conserved F or W. D genes are given only for firm matches.

V gene	D gene	J gene	CDR3 DNA	CDR3 protein
TRBV2	-	TRBJ1-5	TGTGCCAGCAGTGAAGGGGGAATCAATCAGCCCCAGCATTTT	CASSEGGINQPQHF
TRBV7-9	-	TRBJ1-1	TGTGCCAGCAGCCGAGGGTGGGCTGAAGCTTTCTTT	CASSRGWAEAFF
TRBV27	-	TRBJ2-7	TGTGCCAGTCGGGACCCCAGCTCCTACGAGCAGTACTTC	CASRDPSSYEQYF
TRBV29-1	TRBD1	TRBJ1-4	TGCAGCGTAATACCCGGGGACAGGGTAGATGAAAAACTGTTTTTT	CSVIPGDRVDEKLFF
TRBV7-8	TRBD2	TRBJ2-1	TGTGCCAGCAGCCCGGGGGGGGATGAGCAGTTCTTC	CASSPGGDEQFF
TRBV7-3	-	TRBJ2-3	TGTGCCAGCAGCTTAAGCGCCCGGACCCTCGCGGCCCCAGATACGCAGTATTTT	CASSLSARTLAAPDTQYF
TRBV7-9	-	TRBJ1-5	TGTGCCAGCAGCTTACTGACACCTGATCAGCCCCAGCATTTT	CASSLLTPDQPQHF
TRBV7-9	-	TRBJ2-1	TGTGCCAGCAGCTTACGCGGGTCCCATGAGCAGTTCTTC	CASSLRGSHEQFF
TRBV19	-	TRBJ2-1	TGTGCCAGTAGTGGTCCACCTGAGCAGTTCTTC	CASSGPPEQFF
TRBV25-1	TRBD1	TRBJ1-1	TGTGCCAGCAGTGAATTGGGCAGGGGGCCAGAGGTGAACACTGAAGCTTTCTTT	CASSELGRGPEVNTEAFF
TRBV27	TRBD1	TRBJ2-4	TGTGCCAGCATGGACAGGGAAGGGGCCTTAGCCAAAAACATTCAGTACTTC	CASMDREGALAKNIQYF
TRBV27	-	TRBJ2-7	TGTGCCAGCAGTTTATGGACAGCTTACGAGCAGTACTTC	CASSLWTAYEQYF
TRBV11-2	-	TRBJ2-7	TGTGCCAGCAGCCAAACAACTAGTCGCGAGCAGTACTTC	CASSQTTSREQYF
TRBV28	TRBD2	TRBJ2-7	TGTGCCAGCAGTTTATTGACTAGCGGTACCTCCTACGAGCAGTACTTC	CASSLLTSGTSYEQYF
TRBV10-3	TRBD2	TRBJ2-1	TGTGCCATCAGGTCCGGGACTACCAACAATGAGCAGTTCTTC	CAIRSGTTNNEQFF
TRBV9	TRBD1	TRBJ1-4	TGTGCCAGCAGCGTAGGGGACAGTACAAATGAAAAACTGTTTTTT	CASSVGDSTNEKLFF
TRBV28	TRBD2	TRBJ2-6	TGTGCCAGCAGTTTAAGGATTCTAGGGACTAGCGGAGCCTTCGAGCCTGGGGCCAACGTCCTGACTTTC	CASSLRILGTSGAFEPGANVLTF
TRBV19	-	TRBJ2-7	TGTGCCAGTAGTACGGGGCTCGGGGAGCAGTACTTC	CASSTGLGEQYF
TRBV7-9	-	TRBJ2-2	TGTGCCAGCGTATACACCGGGGAGCTGTTTTTT	CASVYTGELFF
TRBV27	-	TRBJ1-1	TGTGCCAGCAGTCAGACAGGTCCAAGGTTCGACACTGAAGCTTTCTTT	CASSQTGPRFDTEAFF
TRBV28	TRBD2	TRBJ2-5	TGTGCCAGCAGGGGACTAGGTGGTTCGGAGACCCAGTACTTC	CASRGLGGSETQYF
TRBV7-9	-	TRBJ1-4	TGTGCCAGCAGTCACTCGACAGCAACTAATGAAAAACTGTTTTTT	CASSHSTATNEKLFF
TRBV2	TRBD2	TRBJ2-1	TGTGCCAGCGGAGAACTAGCGCGGCGTCCCCATGAGCAGTTCTTC	CASGELARRPHEQFF
TRBV30	-	TRBJ2-7	TGTGCCTGGAGCGATAGCGGCTACGAGCAGTACTTC	CAWSDSGYEQYF